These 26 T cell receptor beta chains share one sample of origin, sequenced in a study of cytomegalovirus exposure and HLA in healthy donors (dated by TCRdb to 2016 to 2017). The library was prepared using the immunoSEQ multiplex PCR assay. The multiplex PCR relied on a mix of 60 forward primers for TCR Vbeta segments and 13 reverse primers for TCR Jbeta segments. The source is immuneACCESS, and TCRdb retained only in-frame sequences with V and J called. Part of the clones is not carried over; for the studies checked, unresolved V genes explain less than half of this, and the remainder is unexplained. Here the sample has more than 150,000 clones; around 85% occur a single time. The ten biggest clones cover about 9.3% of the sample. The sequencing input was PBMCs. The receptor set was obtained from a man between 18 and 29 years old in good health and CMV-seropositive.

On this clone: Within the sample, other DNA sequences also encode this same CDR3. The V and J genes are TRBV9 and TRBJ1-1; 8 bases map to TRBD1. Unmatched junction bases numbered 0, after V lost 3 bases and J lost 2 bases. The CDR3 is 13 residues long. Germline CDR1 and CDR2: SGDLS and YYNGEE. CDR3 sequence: CASSAGGNTEAFF. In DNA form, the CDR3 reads TGTGCCAGCAGCGCAGGGGGCAACACTGAAGCTTTCTTT.

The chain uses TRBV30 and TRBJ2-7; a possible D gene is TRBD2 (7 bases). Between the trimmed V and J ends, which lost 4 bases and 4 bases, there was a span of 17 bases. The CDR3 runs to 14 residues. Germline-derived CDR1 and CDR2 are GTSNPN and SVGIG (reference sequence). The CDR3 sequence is CAWNRGAGWYEQYF. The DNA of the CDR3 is TGTGCCTGGAATCGGGGGGCCGGCTGGTACGAGCAGTACTTC.

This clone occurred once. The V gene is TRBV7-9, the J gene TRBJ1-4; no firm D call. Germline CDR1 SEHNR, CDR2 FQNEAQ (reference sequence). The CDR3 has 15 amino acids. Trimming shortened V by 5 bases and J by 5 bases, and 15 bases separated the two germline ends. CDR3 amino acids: CASSSPRGLNEKLFF. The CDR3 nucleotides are TGTGCCAGCAGCAGCCCCCGAGGACTCAATGAAAAACTGTTTTTT.

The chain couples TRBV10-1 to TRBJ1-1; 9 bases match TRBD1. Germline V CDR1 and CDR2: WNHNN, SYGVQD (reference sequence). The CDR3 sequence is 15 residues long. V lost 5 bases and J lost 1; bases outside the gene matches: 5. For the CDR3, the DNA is TGCGCCAGCAGTCCTTGGACAGGGGAGAACACTGAAGCTTTCTTT. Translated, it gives CASSPWTGENTEAFF.

CDR3 loop: CASSLLGGSYEQYF. DNA of the CDR3: TGCGCCAGCAGCTTGCTAGGTGGATCCTACGAGCAGTACTTC. V gene TRBV5-1 combines with J gene TRBJ2-7; no clear D. The germline V gene has CDR1 SGHRS and CDR2 YFSETQ. Trimming shortened V by 1 base and J by 1 base, and 9 bases separated the two germline ends. CDR3 length: 14 residues.

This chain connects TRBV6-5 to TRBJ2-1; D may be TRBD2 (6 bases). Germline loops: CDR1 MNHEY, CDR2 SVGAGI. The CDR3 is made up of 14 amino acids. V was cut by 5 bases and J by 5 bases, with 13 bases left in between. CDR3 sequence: CASSGQRANNEQFF. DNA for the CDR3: TGTGCCAGCAGTGGCCAGCGGGCAAACAATGAGCAGTTCTTC.

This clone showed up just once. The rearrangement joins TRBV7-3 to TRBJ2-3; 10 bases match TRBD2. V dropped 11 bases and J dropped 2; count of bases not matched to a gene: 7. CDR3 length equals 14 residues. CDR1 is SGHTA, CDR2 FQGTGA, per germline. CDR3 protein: CASSGGGVTDTQYF. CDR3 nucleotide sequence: TGTGCCTCCAGCGGGGGGGGTGTCACAGATACGCAGTATTTT.

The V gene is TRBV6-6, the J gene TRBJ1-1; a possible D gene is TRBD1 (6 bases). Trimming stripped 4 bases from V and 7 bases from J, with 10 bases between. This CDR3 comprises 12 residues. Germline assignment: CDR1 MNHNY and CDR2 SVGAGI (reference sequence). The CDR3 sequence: CASSSGADEAFF. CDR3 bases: TGTGCCAGCAGTTCAGGGGCGGATGAAGCTTTCTTT.

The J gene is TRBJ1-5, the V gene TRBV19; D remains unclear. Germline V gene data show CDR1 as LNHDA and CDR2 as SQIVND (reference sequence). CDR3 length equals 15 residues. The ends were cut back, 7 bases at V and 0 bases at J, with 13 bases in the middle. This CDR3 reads CASISQAFSNQPQHF. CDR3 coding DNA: TGTGCCAGTATCTCGCAGGCTTTTAGCAATCAGCCCCAGCATTTT.

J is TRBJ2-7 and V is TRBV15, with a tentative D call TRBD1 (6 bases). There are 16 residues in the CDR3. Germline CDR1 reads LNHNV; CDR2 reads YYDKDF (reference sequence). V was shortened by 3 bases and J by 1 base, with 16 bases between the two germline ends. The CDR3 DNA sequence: TGTGCCACCAGCAGGGAGGTCGACAGGTCGTCCTACGAGCAGTACTTC. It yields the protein CATSREVDRSSYEQYF. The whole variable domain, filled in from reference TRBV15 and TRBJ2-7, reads DAMVIQNPRYQVTQFGKPVTLSCSQTLNHNVMYWYQQKSSQAPKLLFHYYDKDFNNEADTPDNFQSRRPNTSFCFLDIRSPGLGDTAMYLCATSREVDRSSYEQYFGPGTRLTVT.

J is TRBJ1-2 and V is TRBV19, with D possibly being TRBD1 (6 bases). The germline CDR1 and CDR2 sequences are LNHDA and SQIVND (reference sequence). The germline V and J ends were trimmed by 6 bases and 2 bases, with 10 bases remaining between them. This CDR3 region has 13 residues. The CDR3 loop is CASSRGQNYGYTF. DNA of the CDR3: TGTGCCAGTAGCCGTGGACAGAACTATGGCTACACCTTC.

For the CDR3, the DNA is TGTGCCAGCAGGCGGGGGGGAACCCTTACCTTCGAGCAGTACTTC. This gives the protein CASRRGGTLTFEQYF. The chain recombines TRBV5-6 with TRBJ2-5; TRBD2 matches 9 bases. TRBJ2-7 explains the end of the DNA better; the J call may be wrong. Germline assignment: CDR1 SGHDT and CDR2 YYEEEE. CDR3 length: 15 residues.

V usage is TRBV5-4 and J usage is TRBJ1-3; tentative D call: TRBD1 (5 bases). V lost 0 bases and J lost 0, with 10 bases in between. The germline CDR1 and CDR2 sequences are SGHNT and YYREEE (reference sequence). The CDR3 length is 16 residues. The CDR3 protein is CASSLGQKISGNTIYF. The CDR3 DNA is TGTGCCAGCAGCTTGGGACAGAAGATCTCTGGAAACACCATATATTTT.

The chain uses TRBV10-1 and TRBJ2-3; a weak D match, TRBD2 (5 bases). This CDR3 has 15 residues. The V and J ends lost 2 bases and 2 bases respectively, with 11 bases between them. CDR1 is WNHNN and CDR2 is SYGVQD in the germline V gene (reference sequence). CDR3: CASSEQRGSTDTQYF. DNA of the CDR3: TGCGCCAGCAGTGAGCAACGCGGGTCCACAGATACGCAGTATTTT.

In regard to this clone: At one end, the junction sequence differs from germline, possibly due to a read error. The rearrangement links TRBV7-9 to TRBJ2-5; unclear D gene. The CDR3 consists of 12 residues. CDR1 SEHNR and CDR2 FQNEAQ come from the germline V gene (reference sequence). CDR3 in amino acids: CSSSDQRETQYF. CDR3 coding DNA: TGTTCCAGCAGCGACCAGCGAGAGACCCAGTACTTC. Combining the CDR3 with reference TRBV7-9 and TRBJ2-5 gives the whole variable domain DTGVSQNPRHKITKRGQNVTFRCDPISEHNRLYWYRQTLGQGPEFLTYFQNEAQLEKSRLLSDRFSAERPKGSFSTLEIQRTEQGDSAMYLCSSSDQRETQYFGPGTRLLVL.

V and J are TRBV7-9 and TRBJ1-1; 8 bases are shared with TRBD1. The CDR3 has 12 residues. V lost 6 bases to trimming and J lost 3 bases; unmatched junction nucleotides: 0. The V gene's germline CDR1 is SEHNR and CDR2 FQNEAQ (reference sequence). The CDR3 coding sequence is TGTGCCAGCAGGGGACAGGACACTGAAGCTTTCTTT. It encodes CASRGQDTEAFF.

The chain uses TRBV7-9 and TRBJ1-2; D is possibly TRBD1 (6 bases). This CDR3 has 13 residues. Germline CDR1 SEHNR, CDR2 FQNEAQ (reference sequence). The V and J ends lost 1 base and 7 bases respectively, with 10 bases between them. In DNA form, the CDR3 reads TGTGCCAGCAGCTTAGAAGGGGGAACTGGCTACACCTTC. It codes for CASSLEGGTGYTF. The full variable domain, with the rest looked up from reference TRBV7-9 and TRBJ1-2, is DTGVSQNPRHKITKRGQNVTFRCDPISEHNRLYWYRQTLGQGPEFLTYFQNEAQLEKSRLLSDRFSAERPKGSFSTLEIQRTEQGDSAMYLCASSLEGGTGYTFGSGTRLTVV.

CDR3 region: CASSQGGGFPEQYF. The CDR3, as DNA: TGTGCCAGCAGCCAAGGCGGGGGCTTTCCCGAGCAGTACTTC. The rearrangement uses TRBV4-2 and TRBJ2-7; perhaps TRBD2 as D (7 bases). There are 14 residues in the CDR3. V was trimmed by 1 base and J by 6 bases, leaving 13 bases between them. Germline V gives CDR1 LGHNA, CDR2 YNFKEQ.

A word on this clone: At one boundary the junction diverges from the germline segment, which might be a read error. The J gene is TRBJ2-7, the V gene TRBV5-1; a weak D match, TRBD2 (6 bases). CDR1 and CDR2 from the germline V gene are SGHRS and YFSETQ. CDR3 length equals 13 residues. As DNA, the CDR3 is TGCGCCAGCAGCGGGGGGAGCGCGGTGCAACCTACTTTC. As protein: CASSGGSAVQPTF.

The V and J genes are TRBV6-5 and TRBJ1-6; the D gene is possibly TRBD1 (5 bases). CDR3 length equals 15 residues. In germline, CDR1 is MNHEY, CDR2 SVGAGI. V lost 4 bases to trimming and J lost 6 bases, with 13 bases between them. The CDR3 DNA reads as TGTGCCAGCAGTTCGCCCCGGGGGAGTAATTCACCCCTCCACTTT. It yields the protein CASSSPRGSNSPLHF.

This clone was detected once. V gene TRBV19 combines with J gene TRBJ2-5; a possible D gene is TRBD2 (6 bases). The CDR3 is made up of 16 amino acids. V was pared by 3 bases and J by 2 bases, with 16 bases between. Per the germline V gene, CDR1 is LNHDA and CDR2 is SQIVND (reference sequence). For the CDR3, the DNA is TGTGCCAGTAGTATGCTCCCGGGGCGGGGTCAAGAGACCCAGTACTTC. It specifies CASSMLPGRGQETQYF.

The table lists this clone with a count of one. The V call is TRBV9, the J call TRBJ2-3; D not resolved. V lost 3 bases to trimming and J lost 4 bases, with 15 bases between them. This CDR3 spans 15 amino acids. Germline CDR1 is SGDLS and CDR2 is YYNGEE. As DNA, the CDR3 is TGTGCCAGCAGCGCCTTTGGCCGAATGGCAGATACGCAGTATTTT. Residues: CASSAFGRMADTQYF.

The CDR3 DNA reads TGTGCCAGCAGCTTATCTCTCCACGAGCAGTACTTC. The encoded protein is CASSLSLHEQYF. V gene TRBV7-9 combines with J gene TRBJ2-7, with D unresolved. Germline-derived CDR1 and CDR2 are SEHNR and FQNEAQ (reference sequence). The CDR3 extends over 12 amino acids. The germline V and J ends were trimmed by 2 bases and 5 bases, with 7 bases remaining between them.

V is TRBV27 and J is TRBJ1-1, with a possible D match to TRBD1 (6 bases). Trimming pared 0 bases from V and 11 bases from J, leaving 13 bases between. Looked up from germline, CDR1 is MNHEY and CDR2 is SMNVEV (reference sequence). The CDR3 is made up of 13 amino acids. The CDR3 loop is CASSLSAQGMAFF. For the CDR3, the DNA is TGTGCCAGCAGTTTATCTGCCCAGGGGATGGCTTTCTTT.

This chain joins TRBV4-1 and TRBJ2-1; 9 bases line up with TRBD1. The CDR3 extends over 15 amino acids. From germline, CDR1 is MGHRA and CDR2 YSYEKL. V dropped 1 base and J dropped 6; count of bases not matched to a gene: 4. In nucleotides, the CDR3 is TGCGCCAGCAGCCAAGGGGACAGGGTTATCAATGAGCAGTTCTTC. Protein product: CASSQGDRVINEQFF.

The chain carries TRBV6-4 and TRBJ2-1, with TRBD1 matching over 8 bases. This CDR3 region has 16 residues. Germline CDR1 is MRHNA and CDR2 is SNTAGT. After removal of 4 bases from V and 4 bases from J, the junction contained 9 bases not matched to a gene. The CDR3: CASSVEGGQAYNEQFF. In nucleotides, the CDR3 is TGTGCCAGCAGTGTAGAGGGGGGACAGGCTTACAATGAGCAGTTCTTC.